The table lists the clone carrying this TCR beta chain with many counts. The data derive from a study of HIV-infected children after antiretroviral therapy interruption. Study-level background: Four children interrupted treatment; four stayed on continuous treatment.

A 3' RACE protocol on RNA, with unique molecular identifiers, produced the TCR library. MiXCR, applied by TCRdb to the 3' RACE reads, yields one record per CDR3 protein. The data hold around 50,000 distinct CDR3 sequences, with 4.3% observed a single time. Treatment given: PENTA 11 planned treatment interruption arm or continuous ART arm. The germline gives CDR1 MDHEN, CDR2 SYDVKM. V was clipped by 5 bases and J by 1 base, with 14 bases between them. This CDR3 is built from 15 residues. J is TRBJ1-2 and V is TRBV28; D is possibly TRBD1 (5 bases). The clonotype was recovered from a pool of human donors with HIV. The sample consisted of CD45RA+ CD4+ T cells from PBMCs, pooled from several time points, taken from a donor given antiretroviral therapy, either interrupted or continuous. The sample's subset: naive CD4+ CD45RA+ CD45RO- T cells. CDR3 coding DNA: TGTGCCAGCAGTCTGGGGGGGGTGGTTAACTATGGCTACACCTTC. It is translated as CASSLGGVVNYGYTF.